The source of this T cell receptor beta chain is a study of glioma-infiltrating T cells. Overall study results and limits: Tissue-blood divergence was below expectation in non-neoplastic patients, above in gliomas. Very few CDR3 sequences were shared between tissue and blood.

Concerning this clonotype: Antigen specificity is unknown.

The CDR3 runs to 16 residues. Per the germline V gene, CDR1 is SGHNT and CDR2 is YENEEA. With V trimmed by 5 bases and J by 18 bases, 22 bases remained unmatched. Using RNA template, CDR3s of TCR alpha and beta were amplified with iRepertoire arm-PCR. Input was 100-400 ng of tissue mRNA or PBMC total RNA. TCRdb reprocessed the multiplex PCR reads via MiXCR and lists one record per CDR3 protein. The sample comprises about 93,000 distinct CDR3 sequences, approximately 39% of which are singletons, and roughly two fifths rests with the top ten. This chain links TRBV11-3 with TRBJ1-6, with 7 nucleotides matching TRBD1. The clonotype was recovered from a human donor with low-grade glioma or glioblastoma, undergoing nonglioma brain surgery, or in good health (not recorded which). The sequenced material came from glioma tissue, nonneoplastic brain tissue, or PBMCs (not recorded which). CDR3 region: CASSPRTGEVNSTPHF. CDR3 nucleotide sequence: TGTGCCAGCAGCCCGAGGACAGGAGAAGTTAATTCAACCCCCCACTTT.